The clone carrying this T cell receptor beta chain was recorded once. Its antigen is not known. This sample is part of a study of blood T cells in healthy people across ages. This CDR3 has 14 amino acids. Germline V gives CDR1 LNHNV, CDR2 YYDKDF (reference sequence). Between the trimmed V and J ends, which lost 3 bases and 6 bases, there was a span of 12 bases. Through a sample-barcoded 5' primer and a J-beta primer mix, a second PCR was run for 7 to 11 cycles. In TCRdb, the 5' RACE reads were re-called with MiXCR into one record per CDR3 protein. Here the sample spans over a million distinct CDR3 sequences, less than 50% being singletons. Per sample, at least 5.5 micrograms of total RNA were extracted. General study results and limits: Researchers deemed the diversity estimates from one million T cells underestimates. Bulk PBMC profiling left naive and antigen-experienced comparisons inconclusive. Age brought a roughly linear fall in TCR beta diversity measured per million T cells.

The specimen sequenced was blood. V is TRBV15 and J is TRBJ2-1; D unresolved. This TCR derives from a woman aged 55 to 70 in good health. The CDR3 is CATSSRTATNEQFF. The CDR3 nucleotides read TGTGCCACCAGCAGCCGTACTGCGACCAATGAGCAGTTCTTC.